This T cell receptor (beta chain) derives from a study of blood T cell repertoires in COVID-19. V lost 1 base and J lost 7, with 13 bases in between. The germline CDR1 and CDR2 sequences are LGHNA and YNFKEQ. This CDR3 has 15 residues. Clones were sequenced by immunoSEQ multiplex PCR, and TCRdb holds only the in-frame ones, with some missing. The sample consists of around 120,000 clones, 90% of them appearing once. The sequence was obtained from a human donor with active COVID-19. The donor label of this sample is uncertain. The V and J genes are TRBV4-2 and TRBJ1-4; TRBD1 might be the D (6 bases). The material sequenced was peripheral blood. The CDR3 DNA is TGTGCCAGCAGCCAAGTTTCCAGGGGCGGTGAAAAACTGTTTTTT. Translating gives CASSQVSRGGEKLFF.